Listed here are 31 T cell receptor beta chains from one sample, sequenced in a study of vaccination and CD4 T cells after COVID-19. Oncomine TCR Beta short-read sequencing was applied to DNA from cultured CD4+ T cells. MiXCR, applied by TCRdb to the PCR reads, yields one record per CDR3 protein. This sample has fewer than 15,000 distinct CDR3 sequences, with roughly two fifths found just once. These receptors' targets are unknown. Treatment denoted: 10-day PBMC culture with coronavirus spike peptide pools or control peptides (ViraFEST assay). The sequencing used CD4+ T cells from blood, cultured in vitro, collected after SARS-CoV-2 vaccination. These receptors were taken from a human donor who had recovered from COVID-19.

Notes on this clonotype: The conserved closing phenylalanine or tryptophan is absent in this CDR3, likely reflecting a read error. V usage is TRBV24-1 and J usage is TRBJ2-7, with 7 bases fitting TRBD1. V dropped 8 bases and J dropped 2; count of bases not matched to a gene: 8. CDR1 and CDR2 (germline): KGHDR, SFDVKD. This CDR3 comprises 14 residues. The CDR3 DNA reads as TGTGCCACCAAACCGGACAGGCATCCCTACGAGCAGTACCTC. Amino acid sequence: CATKPDRHPYEQYL.

This clonotype appeared a few times. The chain has TRBV28 and TRBJ1-5; D not resolved. The length of the CDR3 is 14 residues. The germline V gene has CDR1 MDHEN and CDR2 SYDVKM. Between the trimmed V and J ends, which lost 10 bases and 0 bases, there was a span of 13 bases. The CDR3 loop reads CATYPGNSNQPQHF. CDR3 sequence (DNA): TGTGCCACCTACCCGGGAAATAGCAATCAGCCCCAGCATTTT.

This clonotype has more than one count but fewer than ten. The J gene is TRBJ2-3, the V gene TRBV7-2; possibly TRBD2 for D (5 bases). Trimming removed 5 bases at V and 5 bases at J, with 17 bases between. The CDR3 is made up of 15 amino acids. Germline V gene lookup returns CDR1 SGHTA and CDR2 FQGNSA. The DNA of the CDR3 is TGTGCCAGCAGCCGGCAGAGGGCACCAGTAGATACGCAGTATTTT. Protein sequence: CASSRQRAPVDTQYF.

The table lists this clonotype with a few counts. CDR3 amino acids: CASSLVSGQPQHF. The CDR3 DNA reads as TGTGCCAGCAGCTTAGTATCGGGTCAGCCCCAGCATTTT. The chain has TRBV11-3 and TRBJ1-5; D unclear. Germline V gene data show CDR1 as SGHNT and CDR2 as YENEEA. V gave up 1 base and J gave up 6 bases, with 7 bases separating them. The CDR3 extends over 13 amino acids.

The chain carries TRBV30 and TRBJ1-2; D is uncertain. The V end was cut by 0 bases, the J end by 6 bases, with 5 bases between. Germline CDR1 and CDR2: GTSNPN and SVGIG (reference sequence). This CDR3 region has 11 residues. In DNA form, the CDR3 reads TGTGCCTGGAGTGTGGGTCATGGCTACACCTTC. It codes for CAWSVGHGYTF.

The chain combines TRBV6-1 with TRBJ2-7; 10 bases align to TRBD2. This CDR3 is built from 13 residues. With V trimmed by 8 bases and J by 3 bases, 4 bases remained unmatched. The germline V gene has CDR1 MNHNS and CDR2 SASEGT. CDR3 region: CASSASGSYEQYF. In DNA, the CDR3 is TGTGCCAGCTCCGCTAGCGGGAGCTACGAGCAGTACTTC.

By share, this clonotype ranks as medium-sized. CDR3 nucleotides: TGCAGTGGATCCCGGGACAACGAGAAGCGGGGTAACTATGGCTACACCTTC. Amino acid sequence: CSGSRDNEKRGNYGYTF. This chain connects TRBV20-1 to TRBJ1-2; the D gene is possibly TRBD1 (6 bases). The germline V gene encodes CDR1 DFQATT and CDR2 SNEGSKA (reference sequence). The ends were cut back, 7 bases at V and 1 base at J, with 25 bases in the middle. CDR3 length: 17 residues.

This clonotype appeared once. The chain is built from TRBV7-9 and TRBJ2-7; 7 bases match TRBD2. J lost 2 bases, V lost 0 bases, and 1 base had no gene match. The CDR3 extends over 14 amino acids. CDR1 is SEHNR and CDR2 is FQNEAQ in the germline V gene (reference sequence). The CDR3 DNA follows: TGTGCCAGCAGCTTAGCGCGGGAGCCCTACGAGCAGTACTTC. Its protein is CASSLAREPYEQYF.

The sample holds one count of this clonotype. This chain joins TRBV5-1 and TRBJ2-7, with unresolved D. The CDR3 has 12 amino acids. Germline assignment: CDR1 SGHRS and CDR2 YFSETQ. Trimming removed 4 bases at V and 4 bases at J, with 9 bases between. The DNA of the CDR3 is TGCGCCAGCAGCGCGAACGGGTACGAGCAGTACTTC. The encoded protein is CASSANGYEQYF. The variable domain in full, completed from reference TRBV5-1 and TRBJ2-7, reads KAGVTQTPRYLIKTRGQQVTLSCSPISGHRSVSWYQQTPGQGLQFLFEYFSETQRNKGNFPGRFSGRQFSNSRSEMNVSTLELGDSALYLCASSANGYEQYFGPGTRLTVT.

The genes are TRBV20-1 and TRBJ2-3; the D gene is possibly TRBD2 (6 bases). The germline CDR1 and CDR2 sequences are DFQATT and SNEGSKA (reference sequence). With 5 bases removed from V and 2 bases from J, the gap between germline ends came to 14 bases. The CDR3 sequence is 14 residues long. CDR3 DNA: TGCAGTGCTCCTCAGCGGGTCTACACAGATACGCAGTATTTT. This gives the protein CSAPQRVYTDTQYF.

The rearrangement uses TRBV5-1 and TRBJ1-2; TRBD1 aligns across 9 bases. Trimming at V came to 0 bases and at J to 8 bases, leaving 8 bases not matched to a gene. The CDR3 spans 15 residues. Germline loops: CDR1 SGHRS, CDR2 YFSETQ. The CDR3 bases are TGCGCCAGCAGCTTGGAACAGGGGGCGTTGGGCGGCTACACCTTC. Translated, it gives CASSLEQGALGGYTF. Drawing the rest from reference TRBV5-1 and TRBJ1-2, the complete variable domain is KAGVTQTPRYLIKTRGQQVTLSCSPISGHRSVSWYQQTPGQGLQFLFEYFSETQRNKGNFPGRFSGRQFSNSRSEMNVSTLELGDSALYLCASSLEQGALGGYTFGSGTRLTVV.

The gene calls are TRBV11-1 and TRBJ1-2, with 9 bases identical to TRBD1. The V and J ends lost 5 bases and 7 bases, in that order; junction bases with no gene match: 8. Germline values: CDR1 SGHAT, CDR2 FQDESV (reference sequence). The CDR3 consists of 14 residues. The CDR3 sequence: CASSAQGAPLGYTF. The DNA of the CDR3 is TGTGCCAGCAGCGCACAGGGGGCACCACTTGGCTACACCTTC.

The J gene is TRBJ1-2, the V gene TRBV12-3 or TRBV12-4; D is possibly TRBD1 (6 bases). Deletions cut 6 bases from V and 2 bases from J, with 19 bases between. The CDR3 has 16 residues. The CDR3 loop reads CASSNRDHGQNYGYTF. CDR3 in DNA: TGTGCCAGCAGCAACAGAGACCATGGACAGAACTATGGCTACACCTTC.

This clonotype was seen a few times. The chain employs TRBV24-1 and TRBJ2-1, with 8 positions matching TRBD1. V gave up 3 bases and J gave up 7 bases; unmatched junction bases: 10. The CDR3 covers 16 residues. Germline V CDR1 and CDR2: KGHDR, SFDVKD. The CDR3 reads CATSDIGQGGRNEQFF. CDR3 nucleotides: TGTGCCACCAGTGATATTGGACAGGGAGGTAGGAATGAGCAGTTCTTC.

This clonotype was detected a few times. The chain couples TRBV20-1 to TRBJ2-6; D may be TRBD2 (6 bases). The CDR3 has 15 residues. Germline V gene data show CDR1 as DFQATT and CDR2 as SNEGSKA (reference sequence). The germline V and J ends were trimmed by 1 base and 2 bases, with 9 bases remaining between them. CDR3 sequence: CSARVSSAGANVLTF. CDR3 DNA sequence: TGCAGTGCTAGAGTTTCTAGCGCTGGGGCCAACGTCCTGACTTTC.

A remark on this clonotype: The junction and the germline gene differ at one end; a read error may be behind it. The chain employs TRBV7-9 and TRBJ2-3; 10 bases align to TRBD2. The V gene's germline CDR1 is SEHNR and CDR2 FQNEAQ (reference sequence). CDR3 size: 16 residues. The CDR3 coding sequence is TGCGCCAGCAGCCTAGAAGCGGGGGGGAACACAGATACGCAGTATTTT. The encoded protein is CASSLEAGGNTDTQYF.

V and J are TRBV11-1 and TRBJ2-1; the D is unclear. Germline CDR1 SGHAT, CDR2 FQDESV (reference sequence). This CDR3 is built from 13 residues. V gave up 1 base and J gave up 6 bases, with 7 bases separating them. For the CDR3, the DNA is TGTGCCAGCAGCTTAGAATTTGGCAATGAGCAGTTCTTC. It encodes CASSLEFGNEQFF.

This clonotype has more than one count but fewer than ten. The chain joins TRBV6-5 to TRBJ2-7; 9 bases agree with TRBD1. The CDR3 sequence is 14 residues long. The V gene's germline CDR1 is MNHEY and CDR2 SVGAGI. V dropped 0 bases and J dropped 7; count of bases not matched to a gene: 4. The CDR3 nucleotides read TGTGCCAGCAGTTACTCTGGGACAGGGCCAGAGCAGTACTTC. As protein: CASSYSGTGPEQYF.

The chain recombines TRBV10-3 with TRBJ1-1; maybe TRBD1 (6 bases). The germline V and J ends were trimmed by 5 bases and 8 bases, with 12 bases remaining between them. Germline V gene sequence: CDR1 ENHRY, CDR2 SYGVKD. The CDR3 runs to 12 residues. CDR3 nucleotide sequence: TGTGCCATCAGTCCCGGGGGCTGGGAAGCTTTCTTT. As protein: CAISPGGWEAFF.

For the CDR3, the DNA is TGCGCCAGCAGCCAAGATGCATTTAACAGGGGTGGGCGCTACGAGCAGTACTTC. It is translated as CASSQDAFNRGGRYEQYF. This chain joins TRBV4-3 and TRBJ2-7, with TRBD1 matching 7 bases. The CDR3 extends over 18 amino acids. Trimming cost V 0 bases and J 3 bases; bases outside gene matches: 14. The germline V gene has CDR1 LGHNA and CDR2 YSLEER.

The chain recombines TRBV2 with TRBJ1-5; the match to TRBD1 covers 8 bases. Germline V gives CDR1 SNHLY, CDR2 FYNNEI. The CDR3 extends over 16 amino acids. J lost 2 bases, V lost 6 bases, and 9 bases had no gene match. The CDR3 sequence is CASSRADRDRNQPQHF. The CDR3 nucleotides are TGTGCCAGCAGCCGGGCGGACAGGGATCGCAATCAGCCCCAGCATTTT.

This clonotype was picked up a small number of times. This chain links TRBV19 with TRBJ1-1; unclear D gene. The CDR3 runs 15 residues. CDR1 and CDR2 (germline): LNHDA, SQIVND (reference sequence). Trimming stripped 2 bases from V and 0 bases from J, with 10 bases between. The CDR3 region has the DNA TGTGCCAGTAGTATACGAGGAGACATGAACACTGAAGCTTTCTTT. Its protein product is CASSIRGDMNTEAFF.

As concerns this clonotype: An end of the junction differs from the germline gene, which may be a read error. J is TRBJ1-5 and V is TRBV2; tentative D call: TRBD1 (5 bases). The CDR3 runs to 13 residues. Germline CDR1 SNHLY, CDR2 FYNNEI. The CDR3 is CANSRQSNQPQHF. The DNA for the CDR3 is TGTGCCAACAGTCGACAGAGCAATCAGCCCCAGCATTTT.

The rearrangement links TRBV10-2 to TRBJ1-5, with D unresolved. Germline V gene sequence: CDR1 WSHSY, CDR2 SAAADI. Trimming left V 4 bases short and J 0 bases short, with 7 bases between. The CDR3 length is 14 residues. The CDR3 protein is CASSAAASNQPQHF. CDR3 nucleotides: TGCGCCAGCAGTGCTGCAGCTAGCAATCAGCCCCAGCATTTT.

This clonotype has a handful of counts. The rearrangement uses TRBV7-9 and TRBJ1-3; D not resolved. The germline V gene encodes CDR1 SEHNR and CDR2 FQNEAQ (reference sequence). Trimming took off 1 base at V and 0 bases at J, with 1 base between the two ends. The CDR3 has 13 residues. CDR3 sequence: CASSLGSGNTIYF. The CDR3 nucleotides read TGTGCCAGCAGCTTAGGCTCTGGAAACACCATATATTTT.

This clonotype has just a few counts. J is TRBJ1-1 and V is TRBV6-1, with TRBD1 matching 7 bases. The CDR3 has 17 residues. The V gene's germline CDR1 is MNHNS and CDR2 SASEGT. V gave up 5 bases and J gave up 0 bases; unmatched junction bases: 12. This CDR3 is CASSPDTGVFVNTEAFF. CDR3 sequence (DNA): TGTGCCAGCAGTCCAGATACAGGGGTTTTTGTGAACACTGAAGCTTTCTTT.

The CDR3 sequence is CASRREGQADTEAFF. The CDR3 DNA is TGTGCCAGCAGGCGCGAGGGACAGGCGGACACTGAAGCTTTCTTT. The gene calls are TRBV7-2 and TRBJ1-1, with TRBD1 identical over 8 bases. The germline CDR1 and CDR2 sequences are SGHTA and FQGNSA. J gave up 3 bases and V 6 bases, and 9 bases lay outside the gene matches. There are 15 residues in the CDR3. Full variable domain (missing parts from reference TRBV7-2 and TRBJ1-1): GAGVSQSPSNKVTEKGKDVELRCDPISGHTALYWYRQSLGQGLEFLIYFQGNSAPDKSGLPSDRFSAERTGGSVSTLTIQRTQQEDSAVYLCASRREGQADTEAFFGQGTRLTVV.

This clonotype was recorded only once. The chain has TRBV5-5 and TRBJ2-5; 7 nucleotides agree with TRBD1. CDR3 length: 13 amino acids. V lost 2 bases, J lost 3 bases, and 1 base stayed unmatched. Germline lookup yields CDR1 SGHKS and CDR2 YYEKEE (reference sequence). In DNA, the CDR3 is TGTGCCAGCAGCTTCGGGACAGAAGAGACCCAGTACTTC. Its protein product is CASSFGTEETQYF. The variable domain in full, with the rest retrieved from reference TRBV5-5 and TRBJ2-5, is DAGVTQSPTHLIKTRGQQVTLRCSPISGHKSVSWYQQVLGQGPQFIFQYYEKEERGRGNFPDRFSARQFPNYSSELNVNALLLGDSALYLCASSFGTEETQYFGPGTRLLVL.

This clonotype has only a few counts. J is TRBJ2-3 and V is TRBV20-1; tentative D call: TRBD1 (6 bases). The V and J ends lost 4 bases and 2 bases respectively, with 13 bases between them. Germline loops: CDR1 DFQATT, CDR2 SNEGSKA (reference sequence). The CDR3 consists of 14 residues. The CDR3 bases are TGCAGTGCTAACCCAGGGGCTGCCACAGATACGCAGTATTTT. Translating gives CSANPGAATDTQYF.

The table lists this clonotype with a count of one. The junction and the germline gene differ at one end; a read error may be behind it. The J gene is TRBJ2-1, the V gene TRBV6-1, with 13 bases identical to TRBD2. CDR3 length: 15 amino acids. Per germline, CDR1 MNHNS and CDR2 SASEGT. The CDR3 DNA reads TGTCCCAGCAGACTAGCGGGGGGCCGCTACAATGAGCAGTTCTTC. It codes for CPSRLAGGRYNEQFF.

This rearrangement joins TRBV20-1 to TRBJ1-6, with D hard to call. The CDR3 is 17 residues long. V lost 0 bases and J 3 bases, leaving 15 bases between the germline ends. The germline gives CDR1 DFQATT, CDR2 SNEGSKA (reference sequence). CDR3 coding DNA: TGCAGTGCTAGAGATCCGGGCCGGGGAGACTATAATTCACCCCTCCACTTT. Amino acid sequence: CSARDPGRGDYNSPLHF.